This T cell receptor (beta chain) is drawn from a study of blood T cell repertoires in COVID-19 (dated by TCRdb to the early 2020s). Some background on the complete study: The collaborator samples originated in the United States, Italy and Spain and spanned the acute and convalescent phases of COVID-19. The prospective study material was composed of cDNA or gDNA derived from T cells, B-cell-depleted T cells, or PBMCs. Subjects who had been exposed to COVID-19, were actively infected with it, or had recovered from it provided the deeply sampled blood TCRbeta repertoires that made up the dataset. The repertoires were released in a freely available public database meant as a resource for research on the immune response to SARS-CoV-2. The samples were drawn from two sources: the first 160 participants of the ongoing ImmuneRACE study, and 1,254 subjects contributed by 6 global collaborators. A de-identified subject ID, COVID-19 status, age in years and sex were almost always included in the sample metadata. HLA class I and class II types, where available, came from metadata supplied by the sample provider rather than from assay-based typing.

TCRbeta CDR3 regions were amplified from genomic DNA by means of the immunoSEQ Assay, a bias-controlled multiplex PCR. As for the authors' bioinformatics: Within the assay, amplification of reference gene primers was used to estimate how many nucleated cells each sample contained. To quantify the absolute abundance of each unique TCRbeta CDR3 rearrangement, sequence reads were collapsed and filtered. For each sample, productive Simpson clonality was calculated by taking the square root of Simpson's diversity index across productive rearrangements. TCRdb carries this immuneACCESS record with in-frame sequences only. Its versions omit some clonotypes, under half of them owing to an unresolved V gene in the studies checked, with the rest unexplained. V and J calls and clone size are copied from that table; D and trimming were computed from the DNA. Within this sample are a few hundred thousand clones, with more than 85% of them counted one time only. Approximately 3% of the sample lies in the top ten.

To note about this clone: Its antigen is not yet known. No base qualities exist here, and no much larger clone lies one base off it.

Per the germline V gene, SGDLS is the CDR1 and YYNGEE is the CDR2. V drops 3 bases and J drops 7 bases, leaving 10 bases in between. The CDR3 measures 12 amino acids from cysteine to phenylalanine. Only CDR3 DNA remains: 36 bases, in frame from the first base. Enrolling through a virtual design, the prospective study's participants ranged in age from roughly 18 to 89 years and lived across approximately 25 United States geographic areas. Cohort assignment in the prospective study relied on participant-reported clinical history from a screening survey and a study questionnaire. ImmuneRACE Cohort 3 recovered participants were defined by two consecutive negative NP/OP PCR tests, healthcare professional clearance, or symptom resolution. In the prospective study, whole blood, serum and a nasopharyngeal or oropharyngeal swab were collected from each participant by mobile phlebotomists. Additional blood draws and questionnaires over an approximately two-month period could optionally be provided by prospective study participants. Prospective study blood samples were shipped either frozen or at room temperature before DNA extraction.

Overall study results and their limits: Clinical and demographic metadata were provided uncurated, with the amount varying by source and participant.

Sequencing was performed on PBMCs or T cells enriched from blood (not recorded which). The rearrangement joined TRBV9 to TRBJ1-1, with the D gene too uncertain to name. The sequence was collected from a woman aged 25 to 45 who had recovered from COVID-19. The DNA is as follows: TGTGCCAGCAGCGCAGCCGAGGATGAAGCTTTCTTT. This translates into CASSAAEDEAFF.